This note documents a single T cell receptor (beta chain) sequence. Its antigen is not identified. The sample comes from a study of shared clonotypes between healthy human individuals. Study-level points and caveats: Lower generation probabilities were found for non-shared clonotypes than for those shared by all four donors. Sharing across four donors was highest in naive CD4 (approximately 5%) and lowest in memory CD8 (around 0.4%).

V was pared by 7 bases and J by 3 bases, with 10 bases of the junction left unmatched. Germline CDR1 is MNHEY and CDR2 is SVGAGI. The CDR3 contains 15 residues. Selected positively for CCR7 and CD45RO-negative, naive CD8 cells excluded terminally differentiated effector memory CD45RA+ cells. Produced via immunoSEQ multiplex PCR; TCRdb's table is partial and in-frame only. The sample contains about 820,000 clones, more than 85% of which appear only once. The sequencing sample was made of naive CD8+ T cells sorted from blood. The receptor's source is a man younger than 40 in good health. The chain carries TRBV6-5 and TRBJ2-5, with TRBD1 matching 8 bases. The DNA for the CDR3 is TGTGCCAGCAAAAGAGGACAGGGTCGAGAAGAGACCCAGTACTTC. This codes for CASKRGQGREETQYF.